This T cell receptor (beta chain) was documented in a study of graft-versus-host responses after intestinal transplantation (dated by TCRdb to the early 2020s). Regarding the study in general: Recipients received multivisceral, liver-intestinal, or isolated intestinal transplants. Graft-versus-host and host-versus-graft alloreactive T cell clones were tracked in the graft, circulation and bone marrow after intestinal transplantation using bulk TCR-beta CDR3 sequencing. To identify alloreactive clones, pre-transplant mixed lymphocyte reaction products were sequenced and compared with unstimulated pre-transplant donor and recipient T cells. Donor T cell macrochimerism was defined as a peak of at least 4% donor T cells among recipient peripheral blood mononuclear cells. Every recipient was given anti-thymocyte globulin induction, then maintenance tacrolimus and steroids for around three years. Instead of going to the commercial service, samples from a few later patients were sequenced in-house on an Illumina MiSeq and processed with MiXCR. The cohort enrolled about two dozen intestinal transplant recipients, one of whom was a retransplant, and a few patients without pretransplant specimens were excluded. On the study overall, not on this receptor specifically: The conclusions were limited by the relatively low number and heterogeneity of the intestinal transplant patients. Patients with donor T cell macrochimerism had high GvH to HvG T cell clonal ratios in their allografts. Early after transplant, declines in HvG clones were associated with peak levels of circulating GvH clones. GvH clones turned up in recipient bone marrow, with some appearing earlier in ileal mucosa or blood, a pattern consistent with an intestinal mucosal origin.

The time point label, as the study defines it: cells obtained before transplantation from donor or recipient. CD3+CD4+ and CD3+CD8+ populations were FACS-sorted from unstimulated pre-transplant donor and recipient cells taken from spleen or lymph nodes. Notes on this clone: Its antigen is currently not known. Per-base qualities were not stored, and no clone one base away is much larger.

Trimmed from V: 7 bases; trimmed from J: 5 bases; junction bases lacking a gene match: 8. CDR1 and CDR2 are drawn from the germline V gene (reference sequence): LNHDA, SQIVND. The CDR3 spans 14 residues, from the cysteine through the phenylalanine. Only the CDR3 DNA stays, 42 bases, in frame from base 1. Library preparation was by the immunoSEQ multiplex PCR assay. For most patients, genomic DNA was isolated with the Qiagen DNeasy Blood and Tissue Kit and sent frozen to Adaptive Biotechnologies for TCR sequencing. For most patients, genomic DNA was subjected to high-throughput TCR-beta CDR3 sequencing by Adaptive Biotechnologies. The original pipeline was this. TCR sequencing data for around 19 patients were retrieved from Adaptive's ImmunoSEQ software; three other patients were processed with MiXCR and VDJtools. To correct CD4 versus CD8 sorting errors, any sequence found in both subsets at a frequency ratio below 5:1 was removed. Because the origin of CDR3 nucleotide sequences shared between donor and recipient could not be assigned, those sequences were removed. At least 2-fold expansion over unstimulated cells and a minimum CFSE-low frequency of 0.002% (template counts) or 0.001% (read counts) were required for clones to be classified as alloreactive. Clones were considered mappable if detected in sequenced pre-transplant spleen, lymph node, or MLR CFSE-low populations of the donor or recipient. The cumulative frequency of alloreactive clones was calculated as a percentage of all sequences, weighted by copy number. Entries here come from immuneACCESS through TCRdb and include only in-frame sequences with V and J called. Some clones fail to appear in such tables; in the studies checked, an unresolved V gene covers under half of the shortfall, and the cause of the remainder is unknown. That table is the source of V, J and clone size, and D and trimming were worked out from the DNA. The sample yields about 90,000 clones; over 80% were counted once. The ten largest clones take up approximately 1.1% of the sample.

Sequencing was performed on unstimulated CD8+ T cells sorted from spleen or lymph node cells, taken before transplant. The chain uses TRBV19 and TRBJ2-7; the central 10 bases match TRBD1. The TCR was taken from a human donor who was the organ donor for an intestinal transplant. This receptor has the CDR3 CASTPDRGYHEQYF. The nucleotides are TGTGCCAGTACCCCGGACAGGGGGTACCACGAGCAGTACTTC.